The 32 T cell receptor beta chains below come from one sample, sequenced in a study of blood T cells in healthy people across ages. A second PCR, run for roughly 7 to 11 cycles, used a sample-barcoded 5' primer plus a J-beta primer mix. MiXCR, applied by TCRdb to the 5' RACE reads, yields one record per CDR3 protein. The table has approximately 2,000,000 distinct CDR3 sequences, 30% to 40% seen once; the top ten hold about 23%. Material: blood. These receptors were collected from a human donor in good health.

Note on this clonotype: A junction boundary mismatches the germline segment, possibly from a read error. The J gene is TRBJ1-5, the V gene TRBV29-1; TRBD1 is a possible D gene (6 bases). CDR1 is SQVTM, CDR2 ANQGSEA, per germline. The CDR3 totals 15 residues. This CDR3 reads CGVAVDSFGNQPQHF. The DNA for the CDR3 is TGCGGCGTTGCAGTGGACAGCTTCGGCAATCAGCCCCAGCATTTT.

The CDR3 protein is CASSAIPLAVQETQYF. The CDR3 DNA sequence: TGCGCCAGCAGCGCCATTCCGTTGGCAGTCCAAGAGACCCAGTACTTC. This sequence joins TRBV5-1 and TRBJ2-5; D ambiguous. The CDR3 covers 16 residues. Germline assignment: CDR1 SGHRS and CDR2 YFSETQ. V was clipped by 4 bases and J by 1 base, with 17 bases between them.

The chain carries TRBV7-2 and TRBJ1-4; no clear D. V was trimmed by 2 bases and J by 8 bases, leaving 12 bases between them. The CDR3 has 14 residues. CDR1 is SGHTA, CDR2 FQGNSA, per germline. CDR3 DNA: TGTGCCAGCAGCTTACAGGCTCTAGGGGAAAAACTGTTTTTT. Its protein product is CASSLQALGEKLFF.

The gene calls are TRBV20-1 and TRBJ2-1; 9 bases match TRBD2. CDR1 and CDR2 (germline): DFQATT, SNEGSKA (reference sequence). V gave up 5 bases and J gave up 4 bases; unmatched junction bases: 6. CDR3 length equals 14 residues. The CDR3 region is CSAGLAGVYNEQFF. The CDR3 bases are TGCAGTGCTGGTTTAGCGGGGGTTTACAATGAGCAGTTCTTC.

The chain recombines TRBV2 with TRBJ1-2; D call uncertain. Looked up from germline, CDR1 is SNHLY and CDR2 is FYNNEI. The CDR3 covers 12 residues. V lost 8 bases and J lost 2, with 9 bases in between. The CDR3 DNA reads TGTGCCAGCGGTCAAAACAACTATGGCTACACCTTC. Translated, it gives CASGQNNYGYTF. The variable domain in full, completed from reference TRBV2 and TRBJ1-2, reads EPEVTQTPSHQVTQMGQEVILRCVPISNHLYFYWYRQILGQKVEFLVSFYNNEISEKSEIFDDQFSVERPDGSNFTLKIRSTKLEDSAMYFCASGQNNYGYTFGSGTRLTVV.

This clonotype occurred a few times. The rearrangement joins TRBV7-2 to TRBJ2-4, with D unresolved. The J call could be wrong; TRBJ2-7 is a better fit for the DNA end. CDR1 is SGHTA and CDR2 is FQGNSA in the germline V gene. The CDR3 loop spans 13 amino acids. The chain's CDR3 is CASSLSASYEQYF. Here the CDR3 DNA reads TGTGCCAGCAGCTTATCTGCCTCCTACGAGCAGTACTTC.

The gene calls are TRBV7-2 and TRBJ2-4; 7 nucleotides align to TRBD1. The CDR3 consists of 13 residues. Trimming removed 5 bases from V and 15 bases from J; junction bases left unmatched: 13. Germline values: CDR1 SGHTA, CDR2 FQGNSA. The DNA of the CDR3 is TGTGCCAGCAGCAACGGACGGACAGGCCGGGGGTACTTC. This sequence encodes CASSNGRTGRGYF.

There are a few counts of this clonotype. This rearrangement joins TRBV28 to TRBJ1-5; tentative D call: TRBD1 (5 bases). This CDR3 has 16 amino acids. Germline assignment: CDR1 MDHEN and CDR2 SYDVKM. V was cut by 3 bases and J by 1 base, with 13 bases left in between. The CDR3 here is CASSFLLGTSNQPQHF. The CDR3, as DNA: TGTGCCAGCAGTTTTCTGTTAGGGACGAGCAATCAGCCCCAGCATTTT.

Points on this clonotype: Possible read error: a much larger clone is one base away. V usage is TRBV10-3 and J usage is TRBJ1-2; possibly TRBD1 for D (5 bases). Germline CDR1 and CDR2: ENHRY and SYGVKD. The CDR3 is 13 amino acids. CDR3 amino acids: CAIGRGANYDYTF. CDR3 in DNA: TGTGCCATCGGGAGGGGAGCCAACTATGACTACACCTTC.

This clonotype was detected only a few times. The V and J genes are TRBV7-2 and TRBJ1-2; a weak D match, TRBD1 (5 bases). The ends were cut back, 5 bases at V and 8 bases at J, with 15 bases in the middle. The CDR3 loop spans 13 amino acids. Looked up from germline, CDR1 is SGHTA and CDR2 is FQGNSA. The CDR3 region is CASSPGEVRGYTF. As DNA, the CDR3 is TGTGCCAGCAGCCCGGGGGAAGTGAGGGGCTACACCTTC.

This clonotype was observed a handful of times. The chain employs TRBV6-2 or TRBV6-3 and TRBJ2-4; D remains ambiguous. The CDR3 runs 15 residues. Looked up from germline, CDR1 is MNHEY and CDR2 is SVGEGT. Trimming stripped 0 bases from V and 7 bases from J, with 13 bases between. DNA for the CDR3: TGTGCCAGCAGTTACTCCCGAGTACGGACCAACATTCAGTACTTC. It specifies CASSYSRVRTNIQYF.

The chain joins TRBV10-3 to TRBJ2-7, with TRBD1 matching 7 bases. Losses at the gene ends were 7 bases for V and 1 base for J; bases not matched to a gene: 7. This CDR3 comprises 14 residues. Germline CDR1 and CDR2: ENHRY and SYGVKD. CDR3 loop: CAIKLDRESYEQYF. Here the CDR3 DNA reads TGTGCCATCAAGCTTGACAGGGAGTCCTACGAGCAGTACTTC.

The chain links TRBV7-9 to TRBJ1-2, with D tentatively TRBD1 (6 bases). Germline CDR1 is SEHNR and CDR2 is FQNEAQ (reference sequence). V lost 5 bases to trimming and J lost 7 bases, with 20 bases between them. This CDR3 comprises 15 residues. This chain's CDR3 is CASSPPITGLRGYTF. The CDR3 bases are TGTGCCAGCAGCCCCCCCATAACAGGGCTACGTGGCTACACCTTC.

The V call is TRBV6-2 or TRBV6-3, the J call TRBJ2-1; D possibly corresponds to TRBD2 (6 bases). Per the germline V gene, CDR1 is MNHEY and CDR2 is SVGEGT. Trimming removed 3 bases at V and 2 bases at J, with 14 bases between. CDR3 size: 16 residues. The CDR3 nucleotides read TGTGCCAGCAGTTATTCTGGCGGGGTTACCTACAATGAGCAGTTCTTC. Protein product: CASSYSGGVTYNEQFF.

This clonotype turned up a few times. V and J are TRBV9 and TRBJ2-3, with TRBD1 matching 7 bases. This CDR3 is built from 15 residues. V dropped 4 bases and J dropped 2; count of bases not matched to a gene: 7. Germline V gene lookup returns CDR1 SGDLS and CDR2 YYNGEE. The CDR3 protein is CASSSRDSLTDTQYF. The CDR3 DNA is TGTGCCAGCAGCTCAAGGGACAGTCTCACAGATACGCAGTATTTT. Based on the CDR3 plus reference TRBV9 and TRBJ2-3, the full variable domain is DSGVTQTPKHLITATGQRVTLRCSPRSGDLSVYWYQQSLDQGLQFLIQYYNGEERAKGNILERFSAQQFPDLHSELNLSSLELGDSALYFCASSSRDSLTDTQYFGPGTRLTVL.

J is TRBJ2-7 and V is TRBV5-6, with D possibly matching TRBD1 (5 bases). Germline values: CDR1 SGHDT, CDR2 YYEEEE. The germline V and J ends were trimmed by 3 bases and 2 bases, with 18 bases remaining between them. CDR3 size: 16 residues. In nucleotides, the CDR3 is TGTGCCAGCAGCTCCAAACGTAGGGGTAGGACCTACGAGCAGTACTTC. This translates into CASSSKRRGRTYEQYF.

This clonotype was counted between two and nine times. The chain combines TRBV6-5 with TRBJ2-7; possible D gene TRBD2, 5 bases. V was cut by 7 bases and J by 0 bases, with 16 bases left in between. Per the germline V gene, CDR1 is MNHEY and CDR2 is SVGAGI. The CDR3 sequence is 15 residues long. The CDR3 DNA is TGTGCCAGCATAGGCGGGTCCAGGAGCTCCTACGAGCAGTACTTC. Its protein product is CASIGGSRSSYEQYF.

V gene TRBV5-8 combines with J gene TRBJ1-5; D perhaps matches TRBD1 (6 bases). CDR3 length equals 15 residues. V was shortened by 3 bases and J by 5 bases, with 15 bases between the two germline ends. CDR1 SGHTS and CDR2 YDEGEE come from the germline V gene. The CDR3 loop is CASSWGAREDQPQHF. In nucleotides, the CDR3 is TGTGCCAGCAGCTGGGGGGCAAGGGAGGATCAGCCCCAGCATTTT.

The genes are TRBV6-5 and TRBJ2-4; 8 bases align to TRBD1. With the DNA end fitting TRBJ2-5 better, the J assignment may be wrong. This CDR3 has 15 residues. Germline CDR1 and CDR2: MNHEY and SVGAGI. CDR3 region: CASSSPWTGIETQYF. CDR3 nucleotides: TGTGCCAGCAGTTCACCCTGGACAGGGATAGAGACCCAGTACTTC.

The chain couples TRBV18 to TRBJ2-4; no firm D call. This CDR3 comprises 11 residues. V gave up 1 base and J gave up 13 bases, with 8 bases separating them. CDR1 and CDR2 from the germline V gene are KGHSH and LQKENI. The CDR3 sequence: CASSPLNEQYF. In nucleotides, the CDR3 is TGTGCCAGCTCACCACTGAATGAGCAGTACTTC.

V gene TRBV12-3 or TRBV12-4 combines with J gene TRBJ2-1, with 7 bases aligning to TRBD2. Trimming took 5 bases from V and 7 from J; bases not matched to a gene: 5. This CDR3 has 13 residues. The CDR3 bases are TGTGCCAGCAGTAGACTAGCCCGAAATGAGCAGTTCTTC. Translated: CASSRLARNEQFF.

On this clonotype itself: No conserved phenylalanine or tryptophan ends this CDR3, so it is likely a read error. The chain employs TRBV20-1 and TRBJ2-4, with 12 positions matching TRBD2. With the DNA end fitting TRBJ2-7 better, the J assignment may be wrong. CDR3 length: 15 amino acids. The V gene's germline CDR1 is DFQATT and CDR2 SNEGSKA (reference sequence). CDR3 sequence (DNA): TGCAGTGCTAGAGATCGGACTAGCGGGAAGTACGAGCAGTACTCC. It is translated as CSARDRTSGKYEQYS.

The rearrangement joins TRBV20-1 to TRBJ1-3; maybe TRBD1 (5 bases). The CDR3 loop spans 13 amino acids. Looked up from germline, CDR1 is DFQATT and CDR2 is SNEGSKA (reference sequence). V was pared by 4 bases and J by 3 bases, with 10 bases between. DNA of the CDR3: TGCAGTGCTATAGGGGACGGTGGAAACACCATATATTTT. Its protein product is CSAIGDGGNTIYF.

This clonotype was seen a few times. The V and J genes are TRBV20-1 and TRBJ2-3; the match to TRBD2 covers 13 bases. The V segment lost 3 bases and the J segment 8 bases; nucleotides outside the gene matches: 5. The CDR3 loop spans 14 amino acids. The germline gives CDR1 DFQATT, CDR2 SNEGSKA (reference sequence). The CDR3 is CSASPGLAGFTQYF. In nucleotides, the CDR3 is TGCAGTGCTAGTCCGGGACTAGCGGGGTTTACGCAGTATTTT.

The chain joins TRBV6-5 to TRBJ1-1, with 7 bases fitting TRBD1. There are 13 residues in the CDR3. Germline CDR1 and CDR2: MNHEY and SVGAGI. The junction had 6 bases not matched to a gene; V was cut back by 0 bases and J by 11 bases. The CDR3 reads CASSYSRTGAAFF. CDR3 coding DNA: TGTGCCAGCAGTTACTCCCGGACAGGTGCGGCTTTCTTT.

About this clonotype itself: This may stem from a read error, because a much larger clone lies one nucleotide away. The chain recombines TRBV7-9 with TRBJ1-2; a weak D match, TRBD1 (5 bases). The CDR3 covers 13 residues. The germline CDR1 and CDR2 sequences are SEHNR and FQNEAQ (reference sequence). The DNA for the CDR3 is TGTGTCAGCAGCTTAGTTAGCAGGGATGGCTACACCTTC. Protein sequence: CVSSLVSRDGYTF.

This clonotype was picked up a small number of times. This sequence joins TRBV10-3 and TRBJ2-7; 9 bases are a match to TRBD1. The germline V gene has CDR1 ENHRY and CDR2 SYGVKD. The CDR3 has 17 amino acids. Trimming at V came to 4 bases and at J to 2 bases, leaving 12 bases not matched to a gene. CDR3 in amino acids: CAISVPEGTGITYEQYF. CDR3 in DNA: TGTGCCATCAGTGTCCCCGAGGGGACAGGGATAACCTACGAGCAGTACTTC.

The J gene is TRBJ1-1, the V gene TRBV20-1, with 8 bases that match TRBD1. This CDR3 spans 13 amino acids. J gave up 2 bases and V 5 bases, and 4 bases lay outside the gene matches. Germline values: CDR1 DFQATT, CDR2 SNEGSKA (reference sequence). CDR3 in amino acids: CSAWDRFNTEAFF. The DNA of the CDR3 is TGCAGTGCTTGGGACAGGTTTAACACTGAAGCTTTCTTT.

This clonotype showed up just a few times. This CDR3 is CATKLQRGATNEKLFF. The CDR3 DNA reads TGTGCCACCAAGCTCCAGCGGGGGGCAACTAATGAAAAACTGTTTTTT. The rearrangement uses TRBV2 and TRBJ1-4, with a weak D call TRBD1 (5 bases). Trimming left V 10 bases short and J 0 bases short, with 18 bases between. CDR1 is SNHLY and CDR2 is FYNNEI in the germline V gene. CDR3 length equals 16 residues.

V and J are TRBV29-1 and TRBJ1-1; 10 bases match TRBD1. V was pared by 7 bases and J by 5 bases, with 7 bases of the junction left unmatched. The V gene's germline CDR1 is SQVTM and CDR2 ANQGSEA. This CDR3 region has 13 residues. CDR3 sequence reads: CSAGQGTGTEAFF. The CDR3 bases are TGCAGCGCGGGACAGGGGACGGGGACTGAAGCTTTCTTT.

The chain has TRBV20-1 and TRBJ2-7; D gene ambiguous. V was pared by 3 bases and J by 2 bases, with 17 bases between. This CDR3 region has 15 residues. Germline V gene sequence: CDR1 DFQATT, CDR2 SNEGSKA (reference sequence). The DNA for the CDR3 is TGCAGTGCTAGCCACACGGGCTTTGGGGCCTACGAGCAGTACTTC. Translation gives CSASHTGFGAYEQYF.

V gene TRBV3-1 combines with J gene TRBJ1-2, with 7 bases identical to TRBD1. Unmatched junction bases numbered 4, after V lost 1 base and J lost 2 bases. The CDR3 length is 15 residues. Germline V gene sequence: CDR1 LGHDT, CDR2 YNNKEL (reference sequence). The chain's CDR3 is CASSQAATGNYGYTF. DNA for the CDR3: TGTGCCAGCAGCCAAGCGGCGACAGGGAACTATGGCTACACCTTC. The entire variable domain, with the rest obtained from reference TRBV3-1 and TRBJ1-2, is as follows: DTAVSQTPKYLVTQMGNDKSIKCEQNLGHDTMYWYKQDSKKFLKIMFSYNNKELIINETVPNRFSPKSPDKAHLNLHINSLELGDSAVYFCASSQAATGNYGYTFGSGTRLTVV.